The following is a T cell receptor (beta chain) sequence with its context. Clones were sequenced by immunoSEQ multiplex PCR, and TCRdb holds only the in-frame ones, with some missing. The table shows around 2.3 million clones, with around 95% occurring only once. Every donor was a Caucasian adult from Nashville, Tennessee. It was into CD45RA+ naive and CD45RA-negative memory subsets that the CD4+ cells were split. These data are taken from a study of shared clonotypes between healthy human individuals. Looked up from germline, CDR1 is GTSNPN and CDR2 is SVGIG (reference sequence). CDR3 size: 17 residues. Trimming took off 0 bases at V and 0 bases at J, with 15 bases between the two ends.

The sequence derives from a young man in good health. The sequenced material came from naive CD4+ T cells sorted from blood. The subset is: CD45RA+ positively selected. The chain uses TRBV30 and TRBJ1-3; D gene unclear. The CDR3 bases are TGTGCCTGGAGTGTACGTACAGTAGACCTCTCTGGAAACACCATATATTTT. Translated: CAWSVRTVDLSGNTIYF. Full variable domain (rest looked up from reference TRBV30 and TRBJ1-3): SQTIHQWPATLVQPVGSPLSLECTVEGTSNPNLYWYRQAAGRGLQLLFYSVGIGQISSEVPQNLSASRPQDRQFILSSKKLLLSDSGFYLCAWSVRTVDLSGNTIYFGEGSWLTVV.